These 30 T cell receptor beta chains originate from one sample sequenced in a study of blood T cell repertoires in COVID-19. The repertoire was sequenced with immunoSEQ multiplex PCR; TCRdb's copy has only in-frame clones and lacks some. The table has about 280,000 clones, 75% to 90% seen once. Sequencing input: PBMCs or T cells enriched from blood (not recorded which). These receptors came from a woman aged 50 to 60 who had recovered from COVID-19.

The chain combines TRBV7-7 with TRBJ2-3; perhaps TRBD2 as D (5 bases). The CDR3 is made up of 14 amino acids. Looked up from germline, CDR1 is SSHAT and CDR2 is FNYEAQ (reference sequence). Between the trimmed V and J ends, which lost 0 bases and 7 bases, there was a span of 11 bases. CDR3 in DNA: TGTGCCAGCAGCTTAGCGGGGAGTTCGAATACGCAGTATTTT. Protein: CASSLAGSSNTQYF.

This clone was observed a single time. This chain connects TRBV6-5 to TRBJ1-1, with 7 bases identical to TRBD1. The CDR3 consists of 13 residues. Germline CDR1 is MNHEY and CDR2 is SVGAGI. With V trimmed by 8 bases and J by 4 bases, 7 bases remained unmatched. The CDR3: CASERGLGTEAFF. The CDR3, as DNA: TGTGCCAGCGAAAGGGGGCTGGGCACTGAAGCTTTCTTT.

The V and J genes are TRBV23-1 and TRBJ2-2, with 12 nucleotides matching TRBD2. TRBV23-1 is placed among ORFs of uncertain function. The CDR3 contains 16 residues. J was trimmed by 7 bases and V by 0 bases; bases with no gene match: 3. In DNA form, the CDR3 reads TGCGCCAGCAGTCAATCGTCTAGCGGGAGGGGCGGGGAGCTGTTTTTT. Encoded protein: CASSQSSSGRGGELFF.

This clone was seen once. This chain uses TRBV10-2 with TRBJ2-4; TRBD1 is a possible D gene (6 bases). CDR1 is WSHSY and CDR2 is SAAADI in the germline V gene. The CDR3 has 13 amino acids. V lost 10 bases to trimming and J lost 6 bases, with 16 bases between them. This chain's CDR3 is CATQGQTSNIQYF. In DNA, the CDR3 is TGCGCCACCCAAGGACAGACATCAAACATTCAGTACTTC.

This chain connects TRBV5-6 to TRBJ1-1; TRBD1 matches 10 bases. Trimming at V came to 5 bases and at J to 0 bases, leaving 7 bases not matched to a gene. This CDR3 spans 16 amino acids. Germline assignment: CDR1 SGHDT and CDR2 YYEEEE. CDR3 coding DNA: TGTGCCAGCAGACCGGACAGGGGGTTGATGAACACTGAAGCTTTCTTT. As protein: CASRPDRGLMNTEAFF.

V usage is TRBV2 and J usage is TRBJ2-1, with D perhaps TRBD1 (6 bases). Trimming pared 5 bases from V and 3 bases from J, leaving 8 bases between. The CDR3 is 13 residues long. Per germline, CDR1 SNHLY and CDR2 FYNNEI. In DNA, the CDR3 is TGTGCCAGCAGTCCGGACAGCTACAATGAGCAGTTCTTC. As protein: CASSPDSYNEQFF.

The V gene is TRBV12-3 or TRBV12-4, the J gene TRBJ1-2; no clear D. This CDR3 spans 12 amino acids. Trimming removed 6 bases from V and 8 bases from J, with 13 bases in between. The CDR3 loop is CASSRLGEGYTF. CDR3 coding DNA: TGTGCCAGCAGCCGCTTGGGAGAGGGCTACACCTTC.

The chain is built from TRBV7-2 and TRBJ2-7; D is unresolved. Trimming cost V 6 bases and J 6 bases, with 12 bases left between them. The CDR3 extends over 12 amino acids. CDR1 is SGHTA and CDR2 is FQGNSA in the germline V gene. CDR3 in DNA: TGTGCCAGCAGTCTGCGAAGGAGCGAGCAGTACTTC. Its translation is CASSLRRSEQYF. Full variable domain (missing parts from reference TRBV7-2 and TRBJ2-7): GAGVSQSPSNKVTEKGKDVELRCDPISGHTALYWYRQSLGQGLEFLIYFQGNSAPDKSGLPSDRFSAERTGGSVSTLTIQRTQQEDSAVYLCASSLRRSEQYFGPGTRLTVT.

The rearrangement links TRBV9 to TRBJ2-7; 10 bases are a match to TRBD1. This CDR3 has 14 amino acids. In germline, CDR1 is SGDLS, CDR2 YYNGEE. V dropped 4 bases and J dropped 4; count of bases not matched to a gene: 5. In DNA, the CDR3 is TGTGCCAGCAGCTCAGGGGACAGGGGTTACGAGCAGTACTTC. This sequence encodes CASSSGDRGYEQYF.

This chain links TRBV4-3 with TRBJ1-3; no reliable D call. CDR1 and CDR2 (germline): LGHNA, YSLEER. This CDR3 has 16 amino acids. The V gene lost 5 bases and the J gene lost 0 bases, with 14 bases spanning the gap. CDR3 region: CASSVTIWSSGNTIYF. The CDR3 DNA reads as TGCGCCAGCAGCGTAACTATTTGGAGCTCTGGAAACACCATATATTTT.

This clone showed up just once. J is TRBJ2-5 and V is TRBV30; TRBD2 is a possible D gene (5 bases). Deletions cut 8 bases from V and 2 bases from J, with 12 bases between. This CDR3 region has 12 residues. Germline lookup yields CDR1 GTSNPN and CDR2 SVGIG (reference sequence). CDR3 loop: CARGGLQETQYF. DNA for the CDR3: TGTGCCCGCGGCGGACTTCAAGAGACCCAGTACTTC.

Here the CDR3 DNA reads TGTGCCAGCAGCTTGGGACTAGCTCAAAATGAGCAGTTCTTC. Amino acid sequence: CASSLGLAQNEQFF. V and J are TRBV7-8 and TRBJ2-1, with 9 bases identical to TRBD2. V dropped 3 bases and J dropped 7; count of bases not matched to a gene: 4. The CDR3 is 14 amino acids. CDR1 SGHVS and CDR2 FQNEAQ come from the germline V gene.

The chain carries TRBV28 and TRBJ1-5; 10 bases line up with TRBD1. The V gene's germline CDR1 is MDHEN and CDR2 SYDVKM. V lost 5 bases and J lost 4; bases outside the gene matches: 8. The CDR3 is 16 amino acids. This CDR3 reads CASSLRQGARNQPQHF. The CDR3 DNA reads as TGTGCCAGCAGTCTAAGACAGGGGGCGAGGAATCAGCCCCAGCATTTT.

This chain uses TRBV12-3 or TRBV12-4 with TRBJ1-2; D not certain. This CDR3 is built from 12 residues. With 6 bases removed from V and 8 bases from J, the gap between germline ends came to 13 bases. CDR3 in amino acids: CASRALRRGYTF. For the CDR3, the DNA is TGTGCCAGCAGGGCACTACGTCGAGGCTACACCTTC.

The V gene is TRBV5-4, the J gene TRBJ1-4, with unresolved D. Trimming took off 4 bases at V and 0 bases at J, with 10 bases between the two ends. The CDR3 has 15 residues. Germline values: CDR1 SGHNT, CDR2 YYREEE (reference sequence). The CDR3 DNA reads TGTGCCAGCAGCAAAGGCGGGTCAACTAATGAAAAACTGTTTTTT. Residues: CASSKGGSTNEKLFF.

The chain is built from TRBV11-2 and TRBJ1-3, with 8 bases lining up with TRBD1. The germline gives CDR1 SGHAT, CDR2 FQNNGV. The CDR3 runs to 16 residues. V shed 6 bases and J 2 bases; nucleotides not matched to a gene: 9. CDR3 DNA: TGTGCCAGCAGTGGACAGGGCAATTTCCCTGGAAACACCATATATTTT. Translating it yields CASSGQGNFPGNTIYF.

This sequence joins TRBV5-5 and TRBJ2-3; TRBD2 matches at 7 bases. The CDR3 sequence is 15 residues long. V lost 3 bases and J lost 3; bases outside the gene matches: 7. Germline CDR1 reads SGHKS; CDR2 reads YYEKEE (reference sequence). CDR3 sequence: CASSSLAVGTDTQYF. The DNA of the CDR3 is TGTGCCAGCAGCTCCCTAGCGGTGGGAACAGATACGCAGTATTTT.

This sequence joins TRBV7-9 and TRBJ2-1, with D tentatively TRBD2 (6 bases). V was clipped by 5 bases and J by 2 bases, with 16 bases between them. The CDR3 extends over 16 amino acids. Germline V gene sequence: CDR1 SEHNR, CDR2 FQNEAQ (reference sequence). The chain's CDR3 is CASSLAGGAAYNEQFF. CDR3 bases: TGTGCCAGCAGCCTCGCCGGCGGGGCGGCCTACAATGAGCAGTTCTTC.

This clone is a singleton in its sample. The rearrangement joins TRBV7-8 to TRBJ2-7, with 12 bases aligning to TRBD2. Germline CDR1 is SGHVS and CDR2 is FQNEAQ. The CDR3 runs to 16 residues. J was trimmed by 3 bases and V by 5 bases; bases with no gene match: 8. The CDR3 spells CASSAHPTSGSYEQYF. DNA of the CDR3: TGTGCCAGCAGCGCCCACCCGACTAGCGGGAGCTACGAGCAGTACTTC.

This clone was seen more than once but under ten times. V usage is TRBV19 and J usage is TRBJ1-1; possible D gene TRBD1, 5 bases. V shed 7 bases and J shed 5 bases, with 17 bases lying between them. Germline CDR1 LNHDA, CDR2 SQIVND (reference sequence). The CDR3 contains 14 residues. Written as DNA, the CDR3 is TGTGCCAGTAAGATTGGGGGGGACTCGACTGAAGCTTTCTTT. Amino acids: CASKIGGDSTEAFF.

This sequence joins TRBV19 and TRBJ2-7; 12 bases line up with TRBD2. Germline V gene lookup returns CDR1 LNHDA and CDR2 SQIVND (reference sequence). The J segment lost 2 bases and the V segment lost 6 bases, leaving 5 bases of the junction unmatched. The CDR3 runs to 15 residues. The CDR3 here is CASRSLAGGPYEQYF. The DNA for the CDR3 is TGTGCCAGTAGATCACTAGCGGGAGGCCCCTACGAGCAGTACTTC. Full variable domain (outside the CDR3, taken from reference TRBV19 and TRBJ2-7): DGGITQSPKYLFRKEGQNVTLSCEQNLNHDAMYWYRQDPGQGLRLIYYSQIVNDFQKGDIAEGYSVSREKKESFPLTVTSAQKNPTAFYLCASRSLAGGPYEQYFGPGTRLTVT.

V usage is TRBV30 and J usage is TRBJ2-1; a possible D gene is TRBD2 (5 bases). Between the trimmed V and J ends, which lost 4 bases and 1 base, there was a span of 14 bases. The germline gives CDR1 GTSNPN, CDR2 SVGIG (reference sequence). The CDR3 loop spans 15 amino acids. This CDR3 is CAWIRNGNSYNEQFF. In DNA form, the CDR3 reads TGTGCCTGGATACGGAACGGGAATTCCTACAATGAGCAGTTCTTC.

Concerning this clone: Other DNA sequences from this sample encode an identical CDR3 as well. V and J are TRBV18 and TRBJ1-2, with 7 bases aligning to TRBD1. The junction had 2 bases not matched to a gene; V was cut back by 3 bases and J by 4 bases. CDR1 and CDR2 (germline): KGHSH, LQKENI. This CDR3 is 13 amino acids long. CDR3 bases: TGTGCCAGCTCACCCTCAGGGGGCTATGGCTACACCTTC. It specifies CASSPSGGYGYTF.

The chain couples TRBV4-2 to TRBJ2-2; 11 bases map to TRBD2. Germline V gene lookup returns CDR1 LGHNA and CDR2 YNFKEQ. The CDR3 loop spans 18 amino acids. J was trimmed by 8 bases and V by 0 bases; bases with no gene match: 11. As DNA, the CDR3 is TGTGCCAGCAGCCAAGATCGTGGGACTAGCGGTTTTTTTGGGGAGCTGTTTTTT. Amino acid sequence: CASSQDRGTSGFFGELFF.

This chain uses TRBV7-8 with TRBJ2-6; TRBD1 agrees at 10 bases. Germline V gene lookup returns CDR1 SGHVS and CDR2 FQNEAQ. V lost 5 bases to trimming and J lost 1 base; unmatched junction nucleotides: 11. The CDR3 is 19 amino acids. The CDR3 DNA follows: TGTGCCAGCAGCCTACTACCGGGACAGGGGCTTTCTGGGGCCAACGTCCTGACTTTC. It codes for CASSLLPGQGLSGANVLTF.

This sequence joins TRBV30 and TRBJ1-6; TRBD1 agrees at 7 bases. V lost 2 bases, J lost 0 bases, and 7 bases stayed unmatched. CDR1 is GTSNPN and CDR2 is SVGIG in the germline V gene (reference sequence). This CDR3 contains 17 residues. Here the CDR3 DNA reads TGTGCCTGGAGTACCGGGACAGTGAGCTCCTATAATTCACCCCTCCACTTT. Amino acid sequence: CAWSTGTVSSYNSPLHF.

The J gene is TRBJ1-2, the V gene TRBV29-1; D gene ambiguous. With 4 bases removed from V and 0 bases from J, the gap between germline ends came to 9 bases. The CDR3 has 13 residues. Germline-derived CDR1 and CDR2 are SQVTM and ANQGSEA. CDR3 region: CSVAPKANYGYTF. CDR3 in DNA: TGCAGCGTTGCGCCTAAAGCTAACTATGGCTACACCTTC.

The chain recombines TRBV12-3 or TRBV12-4 with TRBJ1-5; no clear D gene. Trimming stripped 3 bases from V and 3 bases from J, with 6 bases between. CDR3 size: 13 residues. CDR3 protein: CASSFSDNQPQHF. CDR3 DNA: TGTGCCAGCAGTTTCAGTGACAATCAGCCCCAGCATTTT.

The chain recombines TRBV19 with TRBJ2-3; 8 nucleotides line up with TRBD2. This CDR3 contains 16 residues. V gave up 7 bases and J gave up 0 bases; unmatched junction bases: 9. Germline V gives CDR1 LNHDA, CDR2 SQIVND (reference sequence). CDR3 bases: TGTGCCAGTAAATCTCGTGCGGGGGGAAGCACAGATACGCAGTATTTT. Translating it yields CASKSRAGGSTDTQYF. The full variable domain, with the rest looked up from reference TRBV19 and TRBJ2-3, is DGGITQSPKYLFRKEGQNVTLSCEQNLNHDAMYWYRQDPGQGLRLIYYSQIVNDFQKGDIAEGYSVSREKKESFPLTVTSAQKNPTAFYLCASKSRAGGSTDTQYFGPGTRLTVL.

The chain couples TRBV18 to TRBJ2-2, with TRBD1 matching over 7 bases. The CDR3 runs to 15 residues. Germline V gives CDR1 KGHSH, CDR2 LQKENI. The ends lost 2 bases at V and 4 bases at J; junction bases unmatched: 4. CDR3 sequence reads: CASSPTRGSTGELFF. CDR3 nucleotide sequence: TGTGCCAGCTCACCAACCAGGGGGTCCACCGGGGAGCTGTTTTTT.